This T cell receptor beta chain was recorded in a study of blood T cell repertoires in COVID-19. There are 18 residues in the CDR3. Per the germline V gene, CDR1 is SGHNT and CDR2 is YYREEE (reference sequence). The V end lost 4 bases, the J end lost 4 bases, and 26 bases lay between the germline ends. Enrolled during active infection, Seattle patients were then followed longitudinally. The protocol was immunoSEQ multiplex PCR, while the TCRdb copy is restricted to in-frame clones and leaves out a portion. The sample lists hundreds of thousands of clones; around 89% were seen once. The sequenced sample consisted of peripheral blood. The chain employs TRBV5-4 and TRBJ1-2; D uncertain. This TCR came from a woman between 40 and 55 years old with COVID-19, enrolled during active disease. The CDR3 here is CASSLGEDRWRLGYGYTF. For the CDR3, the DNA is TGTGCCAGCAGCCTGGGCGAAGATAGGTGGAGGCTAGGCTATGGCTACACCTTC.